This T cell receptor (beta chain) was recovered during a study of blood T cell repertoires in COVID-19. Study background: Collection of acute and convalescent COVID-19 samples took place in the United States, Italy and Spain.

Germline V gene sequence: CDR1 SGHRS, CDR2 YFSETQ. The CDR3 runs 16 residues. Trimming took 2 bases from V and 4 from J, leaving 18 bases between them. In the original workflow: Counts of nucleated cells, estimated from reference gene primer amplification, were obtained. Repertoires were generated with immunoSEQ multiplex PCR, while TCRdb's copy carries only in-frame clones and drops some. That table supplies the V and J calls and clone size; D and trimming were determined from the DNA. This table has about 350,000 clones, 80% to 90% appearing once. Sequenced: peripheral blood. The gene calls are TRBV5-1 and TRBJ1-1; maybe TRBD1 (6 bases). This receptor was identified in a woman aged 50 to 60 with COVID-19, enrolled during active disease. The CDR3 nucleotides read TGCGCCAGCAGCTTAGGGGACACAGTTGGAGGCACTGAAGCTTTCTTT. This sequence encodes CASSLGDTVGGTEAFF.